This is a list of T cell receptor beta chains from one sample in a study of blood T cell repertoires in COVID-19. Sequenced by immunoSEQ multiplex PCR; TCRdb stores in-frame clones only, minus some. The sample records around 77,000 clones, more than 75% being singletons. Sequencing used peripheral blood. The receptors were gathered from an elderly woman with active or convalescent COVID-19. Each CDR3 is given with its conserved first and last residue. A D gene is named only where the DNA matches it firmly. Size tells how often a clone was seen (once, few, many) or the class of an expanded clone, and some rows leave it out.

TRBJ1-4	TRBD1	NA	TRBV9	TGTGCCAGCAGCGCGAACAGGGGATTTAATGAAAAACTGTTTTTT	CASSANRGFNEKLFF
TRBJ1-2	NA	NA	TRBV30	TGTGCCTGGAGTAAGGGGTTAGACTATGGCTACACCTTC	CAWSKGLDYGYTF
TRBJ2-1	NA	NA	TRBV7-2	TGTGCCAGCACTCTCTCAGGGGAGAGCTCCTACAATGAGCAGTTCTTC	CASTLSGESSYNEQFF
TRBJ2-2	NA	NA	TRBV19	TGTGCCAGTAGTATAGGAGGAGGGACTCGATACGCACTCAACACCGGGGAGCTGTTTTTT	CASSIGGGTRYALNTGELFF
TRBJ1-2	NA	NA	TRBV5-4	TGTGCCAGCAGCTTGAGGTACGGGAAATCGATAGGTGACTATGGCTACACCTTC	CASSLRYGKSIGDYGYTF
TRBJ2-2	NA	NA	TRBV9	TGTGCCAGCAGCCCAGACAGGAACACCGGGGAGCTGTTTTTT	CASSPDRNTGELFF
TRBJ2-5	NA	NA	TRBV10-2	TGCGCCAGCAGTGTTTCCCAGGGGCCGGGGGAGACCCAGTACTTC	CASSVSQGPGETQYF
TRBJ2-2	NA	NA	TRBV5-1	TGCGCCAGCAGGGCATCCAACGCGAACACCGGGGAGCTGTTTTTT	CASRASNANTGELFF
TRBJ2-2	TRBD2	few	TRBV15	TGTGCCACCAGCAGGCTAGCGGGGGGGGACACCGGGGAGCTGTTTTTT	CATSRLAGGDTGELFF
TRBJ1-1	NA	few	TRBV6-1	TGTGCCAGCAGTGAAAACAGGCCACTCACTGAAGCTTTCTTT	CASSENRPLTEAFF
TRBJ2-2	NA	many	TRBV6-2/TRBV6-3	TGTGCCAGCAGTGCGACCGGGGGCACCGGGGAGCTGTTTTTT	CASSATGGTGELFF
TRBJ2-1	NA	NA	TRBV27	TGTGCCAGCAGTCAATCCGGGGGCTCCTACAATGAGCAGTTCTTC	CASSQSGGSYNEQFF
TRBJ2-1	NA	few	TRBV5-1	TGCGCCAGCAGCTTGGGCAGGAATAACAATGAGCAGTTCTTC	CASSLGRNNNEQFF
TRBJ1-4	TRBD1	NA	TRBV28	TGTGCCAGCAGTCCACAGGGGACTAATGAAAAACTGTTTTTT	CASSPQGTNEKLFF
TRBJ2-3	TRBD2	NA	TRBV5-5	TGTGCCCGCAGCTCGCCGGCTAGCGGGGGGGGGTTGGCAGATACGCAGTATTTT	CARSSPASGGGLADTQYF
TRBJ2-1	TRBD1	NA	TRBV29-1	TGCAGCGCCCGGACAGGGGAGTGGAATGAGCAGTTCTTC	CSARTGEWNEQFF
TRBJ2-2	TRBD2	once	TRBV14	TGTGCCAGCAGCCGGCCCCCCCGACTAGCGGGGGCGAACACCGGGGAGCTGTTTTTT	CASSRPPRLAGANTGELFF
TRBJ1-2	NA	many	TRBV27	TGTGCCAGCAGTTTATCCTGGACAGCCCCTAGCCCTAACTATGGCTACACCTTC	CASSLSWTAPSPNYGYTF
TRBJ1-3	TRBD1	NA	TRBV30	TGTGCCTGGAGTGCTTACCGGGACAGGGATTCTGGAAACACCATATATTTT	CAWSAYRDRDSGNTIYF
TRBJ2-7	TRBD2	NA	TRBV6-5	TGTGCCAGCAGCCGAGGTGGGAGGGTATTCGACGAGCAGTACTTC	CASSRGGRVFDEQYF
TRBJ1-3	NA	few	TRBV7-2	TGTGCCAGCAGCCCAGGAGGGCCCTCTGGAAACACCATATATTTT	CASSPGGPSGNTIYF
TRBJ1-1	TRBD1	NA	TRBV6-1	TGTGCCAGCAGTGAGGACAGGGAAGGGGGCACTGAAGCTTTCTTT	CASSEDREGGTEAFF
TRBJ2-7	NA	once	TRBV11-3	TGTGCCAGCAGCTTAAGAGGGCATTCCTACGAGCAGTACTTC	CASSLRGHSYEQYF
TRBJ1-1	NA	few	TRBV27	TGTGCCAGCAGAACACAGGGACCGAACACTGAAGCTTTCTTT	CASRTQGPNTEAFF
TRBJ1-1	TRBD1	NA	TRBV6-2/TRBV6-3	TGTGCCAGCAGTTACCCTAGGACAGGGGGCCTGACTGAAGCTTTCTTT	CASSYPRTGGLTEAFF
TRBJ1-5	TRBD1	NA	TRBV30	TGTGCCTGGGGGACAGGGGGGAGTAGTAGCAATCAGCCCCAGCATTTT	CAWGTGGSSSNQPQHF
TRBJ1-5	NA	NA	TRBV9	TGTGCCAGCAGCTCCAGCGGGCGAAGCGATCAGCCCCAGCATTTT	CASSSSGRSDQPQHF
TRBJ2-1	NA	NA	TRBV6-4	TGTGCCAGCAGTGCGGACAGTCGCTCCTACAATGAGCAGTTCTTC	CASSADSRSYNEQFF
TRBJ2-7	TRBD1	once	TRBV29-1	TGCAGCGTGATCCCCGGGACAGAGACCTACGAGCAGTACTTC	CSVIPGTETYEQYF
TRBJ1-1	TRBD1	few	TRBV6-5	TGTGCCAGCAGTTACGAGGGACAGGGGGCGAGGGCTTTCTTT	CASSYEGQGARAFF
TRBJ1-2	TRBD1	NA	TRBV14	TGTGCCAGCAGCCAAGAAGGACAGGGGTACTATGGCTACACCTTC	CASSQEGQGYYGYTF
TRBJ2-1	TRBD2	once	TRBV6-2/TRBV6-3	TGTGCCAGCAGTTACGGGCGGGGGAATGAGCAGTTCTTC	CASSYGRGNEQFF
TRBJ2-1	NA	NA	TRBV2	TGTGCCAGCAGTGAGGAAGCCAGGAGGGTAAATGAGCAGTTCTTC	CASSEEARRVNEQFF
TRBJ1-5	NA	NA	TRBV19	TGTGCCAGTAGTACGTGGCCGGGTAGCAATCAGCCCCAGCATTTT	CASSTWPGSNQPQHF
TRBJ1-1	NA	NA	TRBV5-1	TGCGCCAGCAGCCTCGTCGGTGGTAGCACTGAAGCTTTCTTT	CASSLVGGSTEAFF
TRBJ1-4	TRBD1	few	TRBV15	TGTGCCACCAGCAGAGATGGGACAGGGAATGAAAAACTGTTTTTT	CATSRDGTGNEKLFF
TRBJ1-1	NA	NA	TRBV19	TGTGCCAGTAGTACCTCGGACATAATGAACACTGAAGCTTTCTTT	CASSTSDIMNTEAFF
TRBJ1-2	TRBD1	few	TRBV6-6	TGTGCCAGCAAAATAAGGGGGCTCGGTGGCTACACCTTC	CASKIRGLGGYTF
TRBJ2-1	TRBD1	NA	TRBV28	TGTGCCAGCAGTTTCGGTACCGGGACAGGTGTCAATGAGCAGTTCTTC	CASSFGTGTGVNEQFF
TRBJ1-1	NA	NA	TRBV7-2	TGTGCCAGCAGCTTAGGGAGGAACACTGAAGCTTTCTTT	CASSLGRNTEAFF
TRBJ2-1	NA	NA	TRBV3-1/TRBV3-2	TGTGCCAGCAGCCAAGAGGCGGTGACTGCCAATGAGCAGTTCTTC	CASSQEAVTANEQFF
TRBJ1-2	NA	NA	TRBV5-1	TGCGCCAGCAGCCCGTCGACAGGAGACTATGGCTACACCTTC	CASSPSTGDYGYTF
TRBJ1-4	NA	NA	TRBV28	TGTGCCAGCAGTGATGGGGGCGGTGCAAATGAAAAACTGTTTTTT	CASSDGGGANEKLFF
TRBJ2-3	NA	NA	TRBV7-3	TGTGCCAGCAGCCTTTATACTTCTAGCACAGATACGCAGTATTTT	CASSLYTSSTDTQYF
TRBJ2-5	TRBD1	NA	TRBV5-1	TGCGCCAGCAGCTTGGTAGGGACAGGTTTCCAAGAGACCCAGTACTTC	CASSLVGTGFQETQYF
TRBJ2-3	TRBD2	NA	TRBV7-2	TGTGCCAGCAGCTTACCTCGGGGACTAGCGGGGACAGATACGCAGTATTTT	CASSLPRGLAGTDTQYF
TRBJ1-2	NA	NA	TRBV4-1	TGCGCCAGCAGCCCTTCCCCGGGAACCTATGGCTACACCTTC	CASSPSPGTYGYTF
TRBJ2-6	TRBD1	NA	TRBV19	TGTGCCAGTAGTGCCTACAGGGGGCGCTTAGGTGCTGGGGCCAACGTCCTGACTTTC	CASSAYRGRLGAGANVLTF
TRBJ1-2	NA	NA	TRBV28	TGTGCCAGCACCTTAACCCCAGAAAACTATGGCTACACCTTC	CASTLTPENYGYTF
TRBJ1-2	NA	NA	TRBV2	TGTGCCAGCAGTGAGCGTTTGGACATAACCTATGGCTACACCTTC	CASSERLDITYGYTF
TRBJ2-7	TRBD1	NA	TRBV7-2	TGTGCCAGCAGCCACTCAGGGGGCCCCTACGAGCAGTACTTC	CASSHSGGPYEQYF
TRBJ1-1	TRBD1	NA	TRBV6-2/TRBV6-3	TGTGCCAGCAGCTGGACAGGGCTAGGAGCTTTCTTT	CASSWTGLGAFF
TRBJ1-1	TRBD1	NA	TRBV9	TGTGCCAGCAGCCCGACAGGGGGAGTACGGAACACTGAAGCTTTCTTT	CASSPTGGVRNTEAFF
TRBJ1-5	TRBD1	NA	TRBV19	TGTGCCAGTAGTTCTGATCCGGACAGGGTCGACAATCAGCCCCAGCATTTT	CASSSDPDRVDNQPQHF